A selection of T cell receptor beta chains follows, all from one sample in a study of vaccination and CD4 T cells after COVID-19. Their antigens are not known. TCRdb ran MiXCR on the PCR reads and lists one entry per CDR3 protein. The table has 8,400 or so distinct CDR3 sequences, 55% to 65% seen once. The sequenced sample was cultured CD4+ T cells from blood, obtained after SARS-CoV-2 vaccination. These receptors were obtained from a human donor with COVID-19. The CDR3 runs from the conserved cysteine through the conserved F or W. Each record gives: J gene, V gene, D gene, clone size, CDR3 DNA, CDR3 protein. D genes are given only for firm matches. Clone size is stated in some rows and not others, as once, few, many or a class when expanded.

TRBJ1-1	TRBV20-1	-	few	TGCAGTGCTCCTAAAGACAGGGAAGCTTTCTTT	CSAPKDREAFF
TRBJ2-7	TRBV7-2	-	few	TGTGCCAGCAGCTTAGCTACTCATTCAGGCGAGCAGTACTTC	CASSLATHSGEQYF
TRBJ1-2	TRBV19	TRBD1	-	TGTGCCAGTAGTATAAGTGGGACAGGGAATAACTATGGCTACACCTTC	CASSISGTGNNYGYTF
TRBJ2-7	TRBV11-3	-	-	TGTGCCAGCAGCTTAGGGAGGGGGGCGGACAGCGCCTACGAGCAGTACTTC	CASSLGRGADSAYEQYF
TRBJ2-3	TRBV6-5	-	-	TGTGCCAGCAGTTATCGATCGACCCCGGGTGGGAGAAGCACAGATACGCAGTATTTT	CASSYRSTPGGRSTDTQYF
TRBJ2-3	TRBV10-1	-	-	TGCGCCAGCAAGGGGGGAAATAACGCCGCAGATACGCAGTATTTT	CASKGGNNAADTQYF
TRBJ2-1	TRBV7-2	TRBD2	-	TGTGCCAGCAGCAGGACTAGCGGGGGGGGCTACAATGAGCAGTTCTTC	CASSRTSGGGYNEQFF
TRBJ2-6	TRBV7-9	-	-	TGTGCCAGCAGCTTAGCTGGGGCCAACGTCCTGACTTTC	CASSLAGANVLTF
TRBJ2-5	TRBV6-1	TRBD1	-	TGTGCCAGCAGTGAAGTCCCCGGGACAGGGATGAAGACCCAGTACTTC	CASSEVPGTGMKTQYF
TRBJ1-2	TRBV14	-	-	TGTGCCAGCAGCCTGTTACAAGGCTATGGCTACACCTTC	CASSLLQGYGYTF
TRBJ1-2	TRBV6-1	-	-	TGTGCCAGCAGTGTACCGGGAGCCTTCTATGGCTACACCTTC	CASSVPGAFYGYTF
TRBJ2-5	TRBV6-5	-	-	TGTGCCAGCAGTTACACCAGGGTTCAGGAGACCCAGTACTTC	CASSYTRVQETQYF
TRBJ2-5	TRBV6-5	-	-	TGTGCCAGCAGTTCCCATAGAGTTGGCGGGGTGGAGACCCAGTACTTC	CASSSHRVGGVETQYF
TRBJ2-5	TRBV7-3	-	few	TGTGCCAGCAGCTACAGGCCTGGAGAGACCCAGTACTTC	CASSYRPGETQYF
TRBJ1-2	TRBV27	TRBD1	-	TGTGCCAGCAGTTCCCATCGACAGGGAATGGGTCTTGGCTACACCTTC	CASSSHRQGMGLGYTF
TRBJ2-3	TRBV20-1	TRBD1	-	TGCAGTGCTAGAGACACAGGGGCTAGCACAGATACGCAGTATTTT	CSARDTGASTDTQYF
TRBJ2-7	TRBV20-1	TRBD2	-	TGCAGTGCAGCGACTAGCGGGGGGGCCCGTACCTTATCCTACGAGCAGTACTTC	CSAATSGGARTLSYEQYF
TRBJ1-5	TRBV23-1	-	few	TGCGCCATCAATAAGGGGGGCAACAATCAGCCCCAGCATTTT	CAINKGGNNQPQHF
TRBJ1-2	TRBV20-1	-	-	TGCAGTGCTAGGCCAGGTTCCACGGGAATCTATGGCTACACCTTC	CSARPGSTGIYGYTF
TRBJ1-5	TRBV7-2	-	few	TGTGCCAGCAGCTTAGCAGGAGGGCGCAATCAGCCCCAGCATTTT	CASSLAGGRNQPQHF
TRBJ1-5	TRBV7-3	-	few	TGTGCCGGGGAACAGGGCCTTAGCAATCAGCCCCAGCATTTT	CAGEQGLSNQPQHF
TRBJ2-7	TRBV7-9	TRBD2	few	TGTGCCAGCAGTTTAGCTGGCGGGGGGATCAGGAGTTACGAGCAGTACTTC	CASSLAGGGIRSYEQYF
TRBJ1-2	TRBV27	-	-	TGTGCCAGCAGTTTATGGGGCATGATGGGCGGCGGCTACACCTTC	CASSLWGMMGGGYTF
TRBJ2-4	TRBV29-1	-	-	TGCAGCGTTGAAGATCTCCCCAGCATTCAGTACTTC	CSVEDLPSIQYF